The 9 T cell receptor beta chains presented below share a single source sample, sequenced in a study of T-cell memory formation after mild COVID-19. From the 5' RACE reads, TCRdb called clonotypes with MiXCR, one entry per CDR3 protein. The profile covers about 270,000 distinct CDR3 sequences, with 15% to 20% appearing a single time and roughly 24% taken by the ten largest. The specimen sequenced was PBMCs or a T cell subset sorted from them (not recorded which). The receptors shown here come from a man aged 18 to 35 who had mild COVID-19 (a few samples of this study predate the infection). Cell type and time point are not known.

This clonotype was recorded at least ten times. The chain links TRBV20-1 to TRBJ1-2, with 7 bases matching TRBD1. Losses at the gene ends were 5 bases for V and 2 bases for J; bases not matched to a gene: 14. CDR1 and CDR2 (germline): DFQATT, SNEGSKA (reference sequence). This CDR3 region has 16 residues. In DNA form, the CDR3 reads TGCAGTGCTCCCGAATCAAACAGGGGAGTCAACTATGGCTACACCTTC. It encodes CSAPESNRGVNYGYTF.

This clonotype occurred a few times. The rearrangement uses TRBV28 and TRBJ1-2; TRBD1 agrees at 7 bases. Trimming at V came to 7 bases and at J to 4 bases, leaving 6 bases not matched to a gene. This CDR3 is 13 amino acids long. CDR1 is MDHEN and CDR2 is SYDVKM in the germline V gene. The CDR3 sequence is CASTPTGVYGYTF. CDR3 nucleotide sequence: TGTGCCAGCACCCCAACAGGGGTCTATGGCTACACCTTC.

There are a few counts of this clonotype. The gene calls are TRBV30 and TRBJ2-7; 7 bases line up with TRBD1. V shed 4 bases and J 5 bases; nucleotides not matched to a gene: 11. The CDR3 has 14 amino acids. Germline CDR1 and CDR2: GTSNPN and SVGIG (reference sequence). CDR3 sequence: CAWTLDRPPHEQYF. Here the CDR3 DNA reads TGTGCCTGGACCCTGGACAGGCCCCCCCACGAGCAGTACTTC. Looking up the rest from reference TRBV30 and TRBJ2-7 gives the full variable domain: SQTIHQWPATLVQPVGSPLSLECTVEGTSNPNLYWYRQAAGRGLQLLFYSVGIGQISSEVPQNLSASRPQDRQFILSSKKLLLSDSGFYLCAWTLDRPPHEQYFGPGTRLTVT.

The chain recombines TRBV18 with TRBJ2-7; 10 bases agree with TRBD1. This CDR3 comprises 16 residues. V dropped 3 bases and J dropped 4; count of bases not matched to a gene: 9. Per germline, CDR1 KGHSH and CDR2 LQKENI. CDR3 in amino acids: CASSPVIGQGEYEQYF. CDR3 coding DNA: TGTGCCAGCTCACCGGTAATCGGACAGGGGGAATACGAGCAGTACTTC.

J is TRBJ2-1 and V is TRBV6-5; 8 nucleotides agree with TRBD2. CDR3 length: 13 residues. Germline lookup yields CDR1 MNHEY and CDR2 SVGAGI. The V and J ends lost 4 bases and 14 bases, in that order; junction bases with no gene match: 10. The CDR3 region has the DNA TGTGCCAGCAGTTTCCCGGGAGGGGGGGCGGAGTTCTTC. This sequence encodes CASSFPGGGAEFF.

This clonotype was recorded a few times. This CDR3 reads CASSFVSDSLPQYF. CDR3 coding DNA: TGTGCCAGCAGCTTCGTCTCCGACAGCTTGCCCCAGTACTTC. The chain joins TRBV5-6 to TRBJ2-5; TRBD1 is a possible D gene (5 bases). The ends were cut back, 2 bases at V and 9 bases at J, with 17 bases in the middle. CDR3 length: 14 amino acids. Per the germline V gene, CDR1 is SGHDT and CDR2 is YYEEEE.

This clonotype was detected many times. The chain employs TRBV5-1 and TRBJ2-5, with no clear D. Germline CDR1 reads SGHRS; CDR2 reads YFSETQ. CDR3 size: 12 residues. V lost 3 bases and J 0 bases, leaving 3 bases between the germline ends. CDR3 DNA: TGCGCCAGCAGCTACAACCAAGAGACCCAGTACTTC. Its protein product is CASSYNQETQYF.

The CDR3 region has the DNA TGTGCCAGCAGTTTAACGGCCTTCAGGGGACTAGCGGGGGAAAACATTCAGTACTTC. The encoded protein is CASSLTAFRGLAGENIQYF. The chain has TRBV27 and TRBJ2-4, with 14 positions matching TRBD2. The CDR3 consists of 19 residues. V shed 2 bases and J 5 bases; nucleotides not matched to a gene: 11. From germline, CDR1 is MNHEY and CDR2 SMNVEV (reference sequence).

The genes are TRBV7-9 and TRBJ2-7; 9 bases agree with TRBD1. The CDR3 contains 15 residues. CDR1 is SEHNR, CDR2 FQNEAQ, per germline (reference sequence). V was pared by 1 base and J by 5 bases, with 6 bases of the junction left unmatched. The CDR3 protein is CASSLGRTGVDEQYF. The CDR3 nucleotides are TGTGCCAGCAGCTTAGGGCGGACAGGGGTGGACGAGCAGTACTTC. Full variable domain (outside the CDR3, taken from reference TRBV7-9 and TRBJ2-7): DTGVSQNPRHKITKRGQNVTFRCDPISEHNRLYWYRQTLGQGPEFLTYFQNEAQLEKSRLLSDRFSAERPKGSFSTLEIQRTEQGDSAMYLCASSLGRTGVDEQYFGPGTRLTVT.